The rows below give T cell receptor beta chains drawn from one sample of a study of CD8+ T cells in alopecia areata. Clones were read by immunoSEQ multiplex PCR, and TCRdb kept only the in-frame ones, dropping some. The top ten clones hold roughly 5.3% of a sample with a few hundred thousand clones, roughly 56% of them seen once. The sequenced sample consisted of CD8+ T cells sorted from blood. These receptors were taken from a human donor in good health. CDR3s include the opening cysteine and the closing phenylalanine or tryptophan. The order of the fields is CDR3 length, V gene, clone size, J gene, D gene, CDR3 protein, CDR3 DNA. The D gene is left open where the match is weak. Clone size is shown for a subset of rows, as once, few, many or a class of expanded clone.

>14|TRBV27|-|TRBJ1-4|-
CASSTFGGNEKLFF
TGTGCCAGCAGTACCTTTGGTGGTAATGAAAAACTGTTTTTT
>15|TRBV29-1|-|TRBJ2-2|-
CSAELGQKNTGELFF
TGCAGCGCGGAGCTAGGTCAGAAGAACACCGGGGAGCTGTTTTTT
>13|TRBV4-1|few|TRBJ2-1|TRBD2
CASSQAAGGTAFF
TGCGCCAGCAGCCAAGCGGCGGGGGGCACGGCGTTCTTC
>15|TRBV7-3|-|TRBJ2-3|TRBD2
CASSSGLAGTDTQYF
TGTGCCAGCAGCTCGGGACTAGCGGGCACAGATACGCAGTATTTT
>14|TRBV6-5|-|TRBJ2-5|-
CASSYSLGQETQYF
TGTGCCAGCAGTTATTCTCTGGGGCAAGAGACCCAGTACTTC
>14|TRBV9|-|TRBJ2-4|TRBD1
CASSQGQVENIQYF
TGTGCCAGCAGCCAAGGACAGGTTGAAAACATTCAGTACTTC
>14|TRBV5-4|-|TRBJ2-3|TRBD2
CASRLRLATDTQYF
TGTGCCAGCAGACTACGACTAGCCACAGATACGCAGTATTTT
>15|TRBV29-1|-|TRBJ2-3|TRBD2
CSVGLSAGGTDTQYF
TGCAGCGTTGGCCTGAGCGCGGGGGGAACAGATACGCAGTATTTT
>16|TRBV6-5|-|TRBJ1-1|TRBD1
CASSYSGQGANTEAFF
TGTGCCAGCAGTTACTCCGGACAGGGGGCAAACACTGAAGCTTTCTTT
>11|TRBV27|few|TRBJ2-5|-
CASGPTGAQYF
TGTGCCAGCGGGCCCACGGGTGCCCAGTACTTC
>13|TRBV5-6|-|TRBJ1-1|-
CASSYDRNTEAFF
TGTGCCAGCAGCTATGACAGGAACACTGAAGCTTTCTTT